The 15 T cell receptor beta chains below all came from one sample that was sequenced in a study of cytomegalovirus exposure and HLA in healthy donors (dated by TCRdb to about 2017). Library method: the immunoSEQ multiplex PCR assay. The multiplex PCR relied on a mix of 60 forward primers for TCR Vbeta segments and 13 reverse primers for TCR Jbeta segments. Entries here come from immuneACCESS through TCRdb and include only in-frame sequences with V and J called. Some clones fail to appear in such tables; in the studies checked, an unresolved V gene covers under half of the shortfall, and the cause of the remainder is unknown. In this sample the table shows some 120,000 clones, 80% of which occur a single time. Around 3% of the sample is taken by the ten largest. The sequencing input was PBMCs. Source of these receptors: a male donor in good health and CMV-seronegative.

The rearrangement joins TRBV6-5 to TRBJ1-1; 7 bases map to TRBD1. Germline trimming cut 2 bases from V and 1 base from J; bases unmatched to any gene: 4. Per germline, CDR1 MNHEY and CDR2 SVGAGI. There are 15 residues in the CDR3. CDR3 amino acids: CASSYPGQSNTEAFF. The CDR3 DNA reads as TGTGCCAGCAGTTACCCGGGACAGTCGAACACTGAAGCTTTCTTT.

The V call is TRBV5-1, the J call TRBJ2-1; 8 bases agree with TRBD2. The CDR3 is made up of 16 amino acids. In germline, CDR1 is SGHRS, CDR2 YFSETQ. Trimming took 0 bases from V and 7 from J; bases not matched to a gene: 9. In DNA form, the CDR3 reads TGCGCCAGCAGCTTGGCCAACGGACTAGCATTAAATGAGCAGTTCTTC. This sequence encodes CASSLANGLALNEQFF.

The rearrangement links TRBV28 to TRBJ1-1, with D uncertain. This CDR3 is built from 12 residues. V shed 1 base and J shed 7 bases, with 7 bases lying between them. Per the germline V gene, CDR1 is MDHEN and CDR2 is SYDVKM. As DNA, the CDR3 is TGTGCCAGCAGTTTATTCACAAGTGAAGCTTTCTTT. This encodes CASSLFTSEAFF.

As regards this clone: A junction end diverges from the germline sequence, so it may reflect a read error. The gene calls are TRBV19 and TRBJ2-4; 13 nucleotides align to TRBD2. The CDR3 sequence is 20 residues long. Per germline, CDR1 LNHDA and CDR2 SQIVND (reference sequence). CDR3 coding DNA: TGTGCCAGTAGTATAGATCTAACTAGCGGGAGGGGATTAGCCAAAAACAGTCAGTACTTC. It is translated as CASSIDLTSGRGLAKNSQYF.

In nucleotides, the CDR3 is TGTGCCAGCAGCCCCGGACAACCCTACGAGCAGTACTTC. Translated, it gives CASSPGQPYEQYF. The rearrangement uses TRBV11-2 and TRBJ2-7; TRBD1 is a possible D gene (5 bases). V lost 5 bases to trimming and J lost 2 bases, with 10 bases between them. The CDR3 runs 13 residues. CDR1 and CDR2 (germline): SGHAT, FQNNGV.

The CDR3 DNA reads TGCGCCAGCAGCGGGGGGACAGGAAGCGTTACTGAAGCTTTCTTT. Amino acids: CASSGGTGSVTEAFF. V usage is TRBV5-1 and J usage is TRBJ1-1, with TRBD1 matching over 8 bases. The germline CDR1 and CDR2 sequences are SGHRS and YFSETQ. This CDR3 has 15 amino acids. With 4 bases clipped from V and 5 bases from J, the junction kept 10 bases outside the gene matches.

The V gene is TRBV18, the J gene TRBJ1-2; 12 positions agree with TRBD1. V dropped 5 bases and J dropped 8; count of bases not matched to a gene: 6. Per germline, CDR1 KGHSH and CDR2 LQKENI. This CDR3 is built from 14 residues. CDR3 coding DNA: TGTGCCAGCTCATCGGGACAGGGGGCGAACGGCTACACCTTC. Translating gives CASSSGQGANGYTF.

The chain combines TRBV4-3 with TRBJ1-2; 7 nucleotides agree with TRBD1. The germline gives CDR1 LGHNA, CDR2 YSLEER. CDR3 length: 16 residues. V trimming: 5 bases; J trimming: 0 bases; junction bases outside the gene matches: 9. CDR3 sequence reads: CASSEPGQRANYGYTF. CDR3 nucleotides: TGCGCCAGCAGCGAACCGGGACAGAGAGCTAACTATGGCTACACCTTC.

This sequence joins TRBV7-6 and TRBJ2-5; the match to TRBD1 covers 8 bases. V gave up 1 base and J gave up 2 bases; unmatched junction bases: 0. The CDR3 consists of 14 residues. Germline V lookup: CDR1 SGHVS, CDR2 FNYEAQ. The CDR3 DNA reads TGTGCCAGCAGCTTAGGGACAGGGCAAGAGACCCAGTACTTC. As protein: CASSLGTGQETQYF.

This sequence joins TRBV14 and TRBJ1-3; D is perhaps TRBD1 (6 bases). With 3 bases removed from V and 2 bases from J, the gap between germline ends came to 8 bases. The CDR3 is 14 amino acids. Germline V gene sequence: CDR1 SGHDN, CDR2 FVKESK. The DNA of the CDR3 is TGTGCCAGCAGCCAGAAGGGGGCTGGAAACACCATATATTTT. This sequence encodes CASSQKGAGNTIYF.

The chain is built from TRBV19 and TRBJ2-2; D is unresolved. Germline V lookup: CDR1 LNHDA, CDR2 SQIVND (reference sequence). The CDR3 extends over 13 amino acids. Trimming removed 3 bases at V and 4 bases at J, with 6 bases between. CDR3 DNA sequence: TGTGCCAGTAGTATGCTGAGCACCGGGGAGCTGTTTTTT. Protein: CASSMLSTGELFF.

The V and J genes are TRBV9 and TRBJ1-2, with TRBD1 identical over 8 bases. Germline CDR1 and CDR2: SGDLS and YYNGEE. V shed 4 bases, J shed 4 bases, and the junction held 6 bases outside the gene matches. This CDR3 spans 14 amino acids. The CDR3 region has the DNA TGTGCCAGCAGCCCCATCGGACAGGGCTATGGCTACACCTTC. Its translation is CASSPIGQGYGYTF.

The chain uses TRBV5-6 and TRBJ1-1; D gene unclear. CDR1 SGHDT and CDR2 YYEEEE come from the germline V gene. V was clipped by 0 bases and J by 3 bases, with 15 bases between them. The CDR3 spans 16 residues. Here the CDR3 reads CASSLGIRGPYTEAFF. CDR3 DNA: TGTGCCAGCAGCTTGGGCATACGCGGGCCCTACACTGAAGCTTTCTTT. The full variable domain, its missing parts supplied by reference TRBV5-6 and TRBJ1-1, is DAGVTQSPTHLIKTRGQQVTLRCSPKSGHDTVSWYQQALGQGPQFIFQYYEEEERQRGNFPDRFSGHQFPNYSSELNVNALLLGDSALYLCASSLGIRGPYTEAFFGQGTRLTVV.

CDR3 loop: CASSAGLATYEQYF. CDR3 DNA sequence: TGTGCCAGCAGTGCGGGACTAGCAACCTACGAGCAGTACTTC. The rearrangement uses TRBV2 and TRBJ2-7; 9 nucleotides match TRBD2. Trimming at V came to 4 bases and at J to 2 bases, leaving 3 bases not matched to a gene. Germline CDR1 reads SNHLY; CDR2 reads FYNNEI. This CDR3 region has 14 residues.

The DNA for the CDR3 is TGTGCCAGCAGCTTCAGACAGGGCCCAGATACGCAGTATTTT. Translated: CASSFRQGPDTQYF. The chain uses TRBV11-2 and TRBJ2-3, with 7 bases aligning to TRBD1. CDR1 SGHAT and CDR2 FQNNGV come from the germline V gene. The CDR3 consists of 14 residues. Losses at the gene ends were 3 bases for V and 4 bases for J; bases not matched to a gene: 4.